The sample holds a few counts of the clone carrying this T cell receptor (beta chain). These data belong to a study of shared clonotypes between healthy human individuals. Study-level information: A couple of women and a few men aged 18 to 49 made up the donors.

CD45RO-negative, CCR7-selected cells formed the naive CD8 fraction, which excluded terminally differentiated effector memory CD45RA+ cells. Each of the donors was a healthy adult who was HIV-negative and had not had a recent acute infection or vaccination. 200 to 250 ng DNA, approximately 30,000 T cell genomes, went into each sorted-subset replicate PCR. Assay: immunoSEQ multiplex PCR; the TCRdb copy retains only in-frame clones and omits some. The data hold a few million clones, with about 93% observed a single time. Trimming left V 2 bases short and J 2 bases short, with 6 bases between. CDR3 length equals 12 residues. Germline V gene lookup returns CDR1 GTSNPN and CDR2 SVGIG (reference sequence).

J is TRBJ1-1 and V is TRBV30, with unresolved D. Sample: naive CD8+ T cells from PBMCs. The TCR was taken from a man between 18 and 29 years old in good health. Some clones in this sample may be carry-over from other donors' samples. As DNA, the CDR3 is TGTGCCTGGAGTCACAGCAACACTGAAGCTTTCTTT. It yields the protein CAWSHSNTEAFF.